Listed below are T cell receptor beta chains from one sample, sequenced in a study of post-analysis software for immune sequencing data. TCRdb analysed the PCR reads with MiXCR anew, one entry per CDR3 protein. The sample has about 460,000 distinct CDR3 sequences; 40% to 55% are singletons. The specimen was blood. The receptors originated from a girl aged 10 to 17 with multiple sclerosis. The CDR3 runs from the conserved cysteine through the conserved F or W. A D gene is named only where the DNA matches it firmly. Size is stated for part of the rows, as once, few or many counts, or as a class when the clone is expanded.

TRBJ2-2 TRBD2 few TRBV7-2 TGTGCCAGCAGCTTCCGCGGGAGAACCGGGGAGCTGTTTTTT CASSFRGRTGELFF
TRBJ2-5 . . TRBV12-3/TRBV12-4 TGTGCCAGCGCGGCGGGACGGGAGACCCAGTACTTC CASAAGRETQYF
TRBJ2-7 . . TRBV6-6 TGTGCCAGTACCAAGAACCCCGCGAACGAGCAGTACTTC CASTKNPANEQYF
TRBJ1-1 TRBD1 few TRBV7-2 TGTGCCAGCAGCAGATGGACAGGAGGGACTGAAGCTTTCTTT CASSRWTGGTEAFF
TRBJ1-1 TRBD1 once TRBV4-2 TGTGCCAGCAGCCGCCGGGACAGGGAAGACCGCCCTGAAGCTTTCTTT CASSRRDREDRPEAFF
TRBJ2-5 TRBD2 few TRBV4-3 TGCGCCAGCAGCCAAAGTCGGACTAGCGGGAGACAAGAGACCCAGTACTTC CASSQSRTSGRQETQYF
TRBJ1-2 . few TRBV12-3/TRBV12-4 TGTGCCCCTCAGTTAGCCGGCTATGGCTACACCTTC CAPQLAGYGYTF
TRBJ2-7 TRBD2 . TRBV11-2 TGTGCCAGCAGCTTAGGAGGTAGCGGGAGGGTCATGTCCTACGAGCAGTACTTC CASSLGGSGRVMSYEQYF
TRBJ2-3 . . TRBV7-3 TGTGCCAGCAGCTTATTTGGTGGCAGGGAGACAGATACGCAGTATTTT CASSLFGGRETDTQYF
TRBJ2-7 . . TRBV3-1 TGTGCCAGCAGCATTGACCAGACTAACTCCTACGAGCAGTACTTC CASSIDQTNSYEQYF
TRBJ2-6 TRBD2 . TRBV7-2 TGTGCCAGCAGCTTAGCAGCGGGAGGCTCCGGGGCCAACGTCCTGACTTTC CASSLAAGGSGANVLTF
TRBJ1-6 TRBD1 . TRBV6-6 TGTGCCAGCAGCCAGGACAGGGATTCACCCCTCCACTTT CASSQDRDSPLHF
TRBJ2-7 TRBD1 . TRBV20-1 TGCAGTGCTCCACGGACAGGGGGGTACGAGCAGTACTTC CSAPRTGGYEQYF
TRBJ2-7 . . TRBV5-1 TGCGCCAGCAGCCCCGGGGTAGCGAGCTCCTACGAGCAGTACTTC CASSPGVASSYEQYF
TRBJ1-1 . . TRBV6-4 TGTGCCAGCAAGAAAGGGGAGAACACTGAAGCTTTCTTT CASKKGENTEAFF
TRBJ2-5 TRBD1 . TRBV29-1 TGCAGCGTCGAAGCCCGGGACAGGAACGCCCAGTACTTC CSVEARDRNAQYF
TRBJ2-7 . once TRBV20-1 TGCAGTGCCCAGGGCTCCCCAAGGGCCGAGCAGTACTTC CSAQGSPRAEQYF
TRBJ2-7 TRBD2 . TRBV29-1 TGCAGCGTTGAAGAAGCTAGCGGGAACTCCTACGAGCAGTACTTC CSVEEASGNSYEQYF
TRBJ2-4 TRBD2 . TRBV20-1 TGCAGTGCTAGAGGCCTGGGACTATACATTCAGTACTTC CSARGLGLYIQYF
TRBJ2-7 . . TRBV9 TGTGCCAGCAGCGTCGACTCAACCTACGAGCAGTACTTC CASSVDSTYEQYF
TRBJ2-5 . . TRBV6-5 TGTGCCAGCAGTTACAGATTCGATACTATGAAGACCCAGTACTTC CASSYRFDTMKTQYF
TRBJ1-1 . once TRBV7-9 TGTGCCAGCAACCTCGACAGGACGAACACTGAAGCTTTCTTT CASNLDRTNTEAFF
TRBJ1-5 TRBD1 . TRBV12-3/TRBV12-4 TGTGCCAGCAGTCGCCAAGACAGGGGTTATCAGCCCCAGCATTTT CASSRQDRGYQPQHF
TRBJ1-6 . . TRBV4-3 TGCGCCAGCAGCCAAGACGGGACCTGGAATTCACCCCTCCACTTT CASSQDGTWNSPLHF
TRBJ2-3 TRBD2 . TRBV20-1 TGCAGTGCTGCTATGCGGGAGGGCCCAGATACGCAGTATTTT CSAAMREGPDTQYF
TRBJ2-1 TRBD2 few TRBV6-1 TGTGCCAGCATGCTAGCGGGAGCGCCGGGCCCCTACAATGAGCAGTTCTTC CASMLAGAPGPYNEQFF
TRBJ2-7 TRBD2 few TRBV5-8 TGTGCCAGCAGCCGGGGGGGTCAGGACTACGAGCAGTACTTC CASSRGGQDYEQYF
TRBJ2-5 TRBD1 few TRBV10-3 TGTGCCATCGGGGGACAGAGACTCCAAGAGACCCAGTACTTC CAIGGQRLQETQYF
TRBJ2-4 . . TRBV20-1 TGCAGTGCTAGATTTGAGGGTTTGGAGCAGTACTTC CSARFEGLEQYF
TRBJ2-7 TRBD2 few TRBV20-1 TGCAGTGCTAGAGATGCGGGAGGCTCCTACGAGCAGTACTTC CSARDAGGSYEQYF
TRBJ2-7 TRBD2 . TRBV5-1 TGCGCCAGCAGCTCAATGGGACTAGACTCGAACGAGCAGTACTTC CASSSMGLDSNEQYF
TRBJ2-3 TRBD2 . TRBV29-1 TGCAGCGCTACGCGGGGAGGGGACAGCACAGATACGCAGTATTTT CSATRGGDSTDTQYF
TRBJ2-3 . few TRBV7-7 TGTGCTAGCAGCCCAGGCGCGCAGGGATCAGATACGCAGTATTTT CASSPGAQGSDTQYF
TRBJ2-1 TRBD2 few TRBV20-1 TGCAGTGCTAGACTAGCGGGAGGGCGGGGTGAGCAGTTCTTC CSARLAGGRGEQFF
TRBJ2-1 . . TRBV28 TGTGCCAGCAGTTTAATTGTCGGGGCTACCTACAATGAGCAGTTCTTC CASSLIVGATYNEQFF
TRBJ1-2 . . TRBV6-2/TRBV6-3 TGTGCCAGCAGTTATGGGCAGAACTATGGCTACACCTTC CASSYGQNYGYTF
TRBJ2-7 TRBD2 . TRBV28 TGTGCCAGCAGCCCAACTCGACTAGCTAAAACCTACGAGCAGTACTTC CASSPTRLAKTYEQYF
TRBJ2-5 TRBD1 few TRBV5-5 TGTGCCAGCAGGGGCTCGACAGGGGAGGCAGAGACCCAGTACTTC CASRGSTGEAETQYF
TRBJ1-1 . . TRBV6-5 TGTGCCAGCAGTTCCCAGGTGTGGGGGGCCACTGAAGCTTTCTTT CASSSQVWGATEAFF
TRBJ2-1 TRBD2 many TRBV27 TGTGCCAGCAGTTTGGGTACTAGCGGATACAATGAGCAGTTCTTC CASSLGTSGYNEQFF
TRBJ2-3 . . TRBV7-9 TGTGCCAGCAGTTCGGGAGACCTCGGTACGCAGTATTTT CASSSGDLGTQYF
TRBJ2-1 TRBD2 few TRBV18 TGTGCCAGCTCACCACCGGTGGGAGGGCCGAAAAATGAGCAGTTCTTC CASSPPVGGPKNEQFF
TRBJ1-5 . . TRBV6-5 TGTGCCGGCAGCCCCCCAGGGGCGAAACAGCCCCAGCATTTT CAGSPPGAKQPQHF
TRBJ2-7 . . TRBV7-8 TGTGCCAGCAGCTTAGAACCGACGGACGAGCAGTACTTC CASSLEPTDEQYF
TRBJ2-1 TRBD2 . TRBV7-2 TGTGCCAGCAACTTACAGGTAGCGGGAGGGCCGGGGAATGAGCAGTTCTTC CASNLQVAGGPGNEQFF
TRBJ2-5 . . TRBV29-1 TGCAGCGTTGGAAAGCAGTCAGGGGTCTCCGGGGCCCAGTACTTC CSVGKQSGVSGAQYF
TRBJ2-3 . few TRBV7-2 TGTGCCAGCAGCTTACTATATGCAGATACGCAGTATTTT CASSLLYADTQYF
TRBJ2-7 . few TRBV9 TGTGCCAGCAGCGTAGGATCTGGGGGAGGCGAGCAGTACTTC CASSVGSGGGEQYF
TRBJ1-1 . few TRBV29-1 TGCAGCGTTGAAGAAGAGGGGACGAACACTGAAGCTTTCTTT CSVEEEGTNTEAFF
TRBJ2-1 . . TRBV20-1 TGCAGTGCTGGGCGGGGAGGTCCCTACAATGAGCAGTTCTTC CSAGRGGPYNEQFF
TRBJ1-1 . . TRBV20-1 TGCAGTGCTAGCATGATTAAAGGAAACACTGAAGCTTTCTTT CSASMIKGNTEAFF
TRBJ2-7 . . TRBV20-1 TGCAGTGCGGCCCACCCGGGACGTGGGATCTACGAGCAGTACTTC CSAAHPGRGIYEQYF
TRBJ2-1 TRBD2 many TRBV20-1 TGCAGTGCTAGGGGGACTAGCGCAGAGTTGAGCTCCTACAATGAGCAGTTCTTC CSARGTSAELSSYNEQFF
TRBJ2-7 . many TRBV29-1 TGCAGCGTTGAAGAATCAGGCTACGAGCAGTACTTC CSVEESGYEQYF
TRBJ2-1 TRBD2 . TRBV6-6 TGTGCCAGCAGTCCCCGGACTAGCGGGACTTACAATGAGCAGTTCTTC CASSPRTSGTYNEQFF
TRBJ1-1 . . TRBV6-6 TGTGCCAGCAGTTACTCGCCGGGGGGAGGCACTGAAGCTTTCTTT CASSYSPGGGTEAFF